Below are 8 T cell receptor beta chains sequenced from a single sample in a study of cytomegalovirus exposure and HLA in healthy donors (TCRdb year 2017). The library came from the immunoSEQ multiplex PCR assay. As stored in TCRdb, this immuneACCESS dataset retains in-frame rearrangements with V and J assigned. A fraction of the clones does not appear; measured against another copy, unresolved V genes explain less than half of the discrepancy, and the remainder lacks a known reason. The table for this sample lists 90,000 to 150,000 clones; over 65% of them were counted only once. Jointly, the top ten make up 2.1% of the sample. The sequenced sample was PBMCs. The receptors originated from a woman aged 30 to 39 in good health and CMV-seronegative.

This clone has only one observation. The V call is TRBV5-6, the J call TRBJ2-5, with D perhaps TRBD1 (5 bases). Trimming cost V 3 bases and J 2 bases, with 17 bases left between them. The CDR3 runs to 16 residues. Looked up from germline, CDR1 is SGHDT and CDR2 is YYEEEE. CDR3 sequence reads: CASSSSAGHFQETQYF. CDR3 sequence (DNA): TGTGCCAGCAGCTCCTCTGCAGGACACTTTCAAGAGACCCAGTACTTC.

This clone has only one observation. The CDR3 is CASSPQDREINEQFF. The CDR3 region has the DNA TGTGCCAGCTCACCCCAGGACAGGGAAATCAATGAGCAGTTCTTC. The chain carries TRBV18 and TRBJ2-1; 8 bases map to TRBD1. J was trimmed by 6 bases and V by 3 bases; bases with no gene match: 7. CDR3 size: 15 residues. CDR1 and CDR2 from the germline V gene are KGHSH and LQKENI.

The V call is TRBV4-1, the J call TRBJ2-3; TRBD2 aligns across 11 bases. The J segment lost 4 bases and the V segment lost 2 bases, leaving 8 bases of the junction unmatched. Germline values: CDR1 MGHRA, CDR2 YSYEKL. The CDR3 spans 17 residues. The CDR3 DNA reads as TGCGCCAGCAGCCAATTGCTAGCGGGGGGTGGGGCAGATACGCAGTATTTT. Amino acids: CASSQLLAGGGADTQYF.

The chain couples TRBV27 to TRBJ1-1; 9 nucleotides line up with TRBD1. This CDR3 has 16 amino acids. V dropped 4 bases and J dropped 2; count of bases not matched to a gene: 8. The germline V gene encodes CDR1 MNHEY and CDR2 SMNVEV (reference sequence). This chain's CDR3 is CASSSRTGASNTEAFF. For the CDR3, the DNA is TGTGCCAGCAGTTCAAGGACAGGGGCCTCCAACACTGAAGCTTTCTTT.

This chain links TRBV2 with TRBJ2-5; D remains unclear. Germline V CDR1 and CDR2: SNHLY, FYNNEI. The V and J ends lost 6 bases and 5 bases respectively, with 13 bases between them. The CDR3 totals 13 residues. CDR3 bases: TGTGCCAGCAGCAGCGACCTAGAGGAGACCCAGTACTTC. As protein: CASSSDLEETQYF. The full variable domain, with the rest looked up from reference TRBV2 and TRBJ2-5, is EPEVTQTPSHQVTQMGQEVILRCVPISNHLYFYWYRQILGQKVEFLVSFYNNEISEKSEIFDDQFSVERPDGSNFTLKIRSTKLEDSAMYFCASSSDLEETQYFGPGTRLLVL.

This sequence joins TRBV30 and TRBJ1-2; tentatively, D is TRBD1 (5 bases). Trimming took off 0 bases at V and 4 bases at J, with 12 bases between the two ends. In germline, CDR1 is GTSNPN, CDR2 SVGIG (reference sequence). The CDR3 spans 14 residues. CDR3 protein: CAWSVAGSVYGYTF. CDR3 sequence (DNA): TGTGCCTGGAGTGTCGCAGGGTCGGTCTATGGCTACACCTTC.

A single count supports this clone. The rearrangement uses TRBV2 and TRBJ2-7, with D perhaps TRBD2 (7 bases). Per germline, CDR1 SNHLY and CDR2 FYNNEI. The V end lost 3 bases, the J end lost 4 bases, and 13 bases lay between the germline ends. The CDR3 is 14 amino acids. The CDR3 nucleotides are TGTGCCAGCAGTGAGGGGGGGGCGGCGTACGAGCAGTACTTC. Amino acid sequence: CASSEGGAAYEQYF.

The genes are TRBV13 and TRBJ1-3, with 9 bases aligning to TRBD1. CDR1 is PRHDT and CDR2 is FYEKMQ in the germline V gene (reference sequence). The CDR3 has 14 residues. Trimming at V came to 4 bases and at J to 7 bases, leaving 5 bases not matched to a gene. For the CDR3, the DNA is TGTGCCAGCAGCTCGGGACAGGGAGGGAACACCATATATTTT. It yields the protein CASSSGQGGNTIYF.